Listed below are T cell receptor beta chains from one sample, sequenced in a study of T cell responses to AZD1222 COVID-19 vaccine. Libraries were prepared by immunoSEQ multiplex PCR; TCRdb keeps only in-frame clonotypes and omits some of them. Among approximately 100,000 clones listed, more than 85% were seen once. Material: peripheral blood, obtained on day 0 of AZD1222 vaccination. These receptors all come from an adult in good health. Each CDR3 is given with its conserved first and last residue. Each record gives: J gene, clone size, V gene, CDR3 length, D gene, CDR3 DNA, CDR3 protein. D genes are given only for firm matches. Clone sizes are given selectively: once, few, many, or a class where the clone is expanded.

J: TRBJ1-1
size: once
V: TRBV29-1
length: 11
D: NA
DNA: TGCAGCGTTGCAGGGATAACTGAAGCTTTCTTT
CDR3: CSVAGITEAFF

J: TRBJ2-2
size: NA
V: TRBV5-1
length: 15
D: NA
DNA: TGCGCCAGCACCCGGGACAATACGAACACCGGGGAGCTGTTTTTT
CDR3: CASTRDNTNTGELFF

J: TRBJ2-3
size: NA
V: TRBV19
length: 13
D: NA
DNA: TGTGCCAGTACCCCCCAGGGCACAGATACGCAGTATTTT
CDR3: CASTPQGTDTQYF

J: TRBJ1-2
size: once
V: TRBV6-4
length: 14
D: NA
DNA: TGTGCCAGCAGTGTTTCAGGCGGCAACTATGGCTACACCTTC
CDR3: CASSVSGGNYGYTF

J: TRBJ1-1
size: NA
V: TRBV6-5
length: 14
D: NA
DNA: TGTGCCAGCAGTTACGTTTCCATGAACACTGAAGCTTTCTTT
CDR3: CASSYVSMNTEAFF

J: TRBJ1-5
size: once
V: TRBV18
length: 15
D: NA
DNA: TGTGCCAGCTCAAAGCGCGAGAGGGTTGGCCAGCCCCAGCATTTT
CDR3: CASSKRERVGQPQHF

J: TRBJ1-6
size: NA
V: TRBV5-1
length: 16
D: TRBD1
DNA: TGCGCCAGCAGCTTGATTGCTGGGACAGATAATTCACCCCTCCACTTT
CDR3: CASSLIAGTDNSPLHF

J: TRBJ1-6
size: NA
V: TRBV30
length: 15
D: NA
DNA: TGTGCCTGGAGTGTAAGGAGCTCCTATAATTCACCCCTCCACTTT
CDR3: CAWSVRSSYNSPLHF

J: TRBJ1-1
size: few
V: TRBV7-8
length: 15
D: TRBD1
DNA: TGTGCCAGCAGCTTAGAGGGGACAGGAAGGACTGAAGCTTTCTTT
CDR3: CASSLEGTGRTEAFF

J: TRBJ2-2
size: NA
V: TRBV6-5
length: 14
D: NA
DNA: TGTGCCAGCAGTTACTTCGCGTCCTCCGGGGAGCTGTTTTTT
CDR3: CASSYFASSGELFF

J: TRBJ1-6
size: NA
V: TRBV5-6
length: 16
D: NA
DNA: TGTGCCAGCAGCTTGGGGCCGGGACAATATAATTCACCCCTCCACTTT
CDR3: CASSLGPGQYNSPLHF

J: TRBJ1-6
size: NA
V: TRBV7-9
length: 12
D: NA
DNA: TGTGCCAGCAGCCGAGGTGGGCAAACCCTCCACTTT
CDR3: CASSRGGQTLHF

J: TRBJ2-4
size: NA
V: TRBV9
length: 13
D: NA
DNA: TGTGCCAGCAGCGCACAGGGTAAGACCATTCAGTACTTC
CDR3: CASSAQGKTIQYF

J: TRBJ2-1
size: once
V: TRBV4-1
length: 17
D: NA
DNA: TGCGCCAGCAGCCAAGGTGGGGGAAGAAGCTCCTACAATGAGCAGTTCTTC
CDR3: CASSQGGGRSSYNEQFF

J: TRBJ1-1
size: NA
V: TRBV28
length: 12
D: NA
DNA: TGTGCCAGCCAATACGGGAACACTGAAGCTTTCTTT
CDR3: CASQYGNTEAFF

J: TRBJ1-2
size: NA
V: TRBV9
length: 16
D: NA
DNA: TGTGCCAGCAGCGTAGCTGCGTATGGACAGAACTATGGCTACACCTTC
CDR3: CASSVAAYGQNYGYTF

J: TRBJ1-3
size: NA
V: TRBV7-9
length: 13
D: NA
DNA: TGTGCCAGCAGCCTAGTACCTGGAAACACCATATATTTT
CDR3: CASSLVPGNTIYF

J: TRBJ1-5
size: once
V: TRBV6-2/TRBV6-3
length: 14
D: TRBD1
DNA: TGTGCCAGCAGTGACAGGGCAGGGGTTCAGCCCCAGCATTTT
CDR3: CASSDRAGVQPQHF

J: TRBJ2-2
size: NA
V: TRBV7-9
length: 15
D: NA
DNA: TGTGCCAGCAGCTTAGTGGCCGGTACCACCGGGGAGCTGTTTTTT
CDR3: CASSLVAGTTGELFF

J: TRBJ1-6
size: NA
V: TRBV4-1
length: 14
D: TRBD1
DNA: TGCGCCAGCAGCCTCGGGACAGACAATTCACCCCTCCACTTT
CDR3: CASSLGTDNSPLHF

J: TRBJ2-1
size: NA
V: TRBV18
length: 15
D: TRBD2
DNA: TGTGCCAGCTCACCTAGCGGGGGGGCCATTAATGAGCAGTTCTTC
CDR3: CASSPSGGAINEQFF

J: TRBJ1-5
size: NA
V: TRBV7-2
length: 13
D: NA
DNA: TGTGCCAGCAGCTACCGGGCCCATCAGCCCCAGCATTTT
CDR3: CASSYRAHQPQHF

J: TRBJ2-2
size: NA
V: TRBV9
length: 12
D: NA
DNA: TGTGCCAGCAGCGTACGGGTCGGGGAGCTGTTTTTT
CDR3: CASSVRVGELFF

J: TRBJ2-7
size: NA
V: TRBV18
length: 15
D: TRBD1
DNA: TGTGCCAGCTCAGCAACCGGACAGGGGGGCTACGAGCAGTACTTC
CDR3: CASSATGQGGYEQYF

J: TRBJ1-2
size: NA
V: TRBV30
length: 16
D: NA
DNA: TGTGCCTGGAACTCAAGACAGGCCCCAACCCACTATGGCTACACCTTC
CDR3: CAWNSRQAPTHYGYTF

J: TRBJ1-2
size: NA
V: TRBV7-2
length: 14
D: TRBD1
DNA: TGTGCCAGCAGCTTTGGAGGGGGCGCGGGTGGCTACACCTTC
CDR3: CASSFGGGAGGYTF

J: TRBJ2-2
size: NA
V: TRBV6-2/TRBV6-3
length: 13
D: NA
DNA: TGTGCCAGCAGTTACGAGGTAACCGGGGAGCTGTTTTTT
CDR3: CASSYEVTGELFF

J: TRBJ1-2
size: NA
V: TRBV28
length: 12
D: NA
DNA: TGTGCCAGCACGGGGAGGGCGGGAGGCTACACCTTC
CDR3: CASTGRAGGYTF

J: TRBJ1-2
size: NA
V: TRBV6-5
length: 14
D: TRBD1
DNA: TGTGCCAGCAGTTACTCACAGGGGGTGGATGGCTACACCTTC
CDR3: CASSYSQGVDGYTF

J: TRBJ2-7
size: once
V: TRBV6-5
length: 14
D: NA
DNA: TGTGCCAGCAGCCGACAGAGGGGAGGATACGAGCAGTACTTC
CDR3: CASSRQRGGYEQYF

J: TRBJ1-6
size: once
V: TRBV14
length: 14
D: TRBD1
DNA: TGTGCCAGCAGCCAACAGGGGGGGACTTCACCCCTCCACTTT
CDR3: CASSQQGGTSPLHF

J: TRBJ2-5
size: NA
V: TRBV5-4
length: 15
D: NA
DNA: TGTGCCAGCAGCCTCAAAACAGCATTACAAGAGACCCAGTACTTC
CDR3: CASSLKTALQETQYF

J: TRBJ2-3
size: NA
V: TRBV7-9
length: 15
D: TRBD2
DNA: TGTGCCAGCAGCCCCCCAGCGGGGGGGCGAAATACGCAGTATTTT
CDR3: CASSPPAGGRNTQYF

J: TRBJ2-1
size: NA
V: TRBV6-4
length: 14
D: NA
DNA: TGTGCCAGCAGTGACTCGGGGCAGGGTTTAACGCAGTTCTTC
CDR3: CASSDSGQGLTQFF

J: TRBJ1-5
size: NA
V: TRBV19
length: 12
D: NA
DNA: TGTGCCAGTTCCCTAATAAATCAGCCCCAGCATTTT
CDR3: CASSLINQPQHF

J: TRBJ2-7
size: NA
V: TRBV7-2
length: 11
D: NA
DNA: TGTGCCAGCAGCATCCTTTACGAGCAGTACTTC
CDR3: CASSILYEQYF

J: TRBJ1-5
size: NA
V: TRBV19
length: 12
D: NA
DNA: TGTGCCAGTAGGCGGGGCGTTCAGCCCCAGCATTTT
CDR3: CASRRGVQPQHF

J: TRBJ1-5
size: NA
V: TRBV21-1
length: 21
D: NA
DNA: TGTGCCAGCAGCTCCCAGCCAGGGGACAGGGTAAGCCGGGATTTAGATCAGCCCCAGCATTTT
CDR3: CASSSQPGDRVSRDLDQPQHF

J: TRBJ2-5
size: NA
V: TRBV11-1
length: 12
D: NA
DNA: TGTGCCAGCAGCTTAGACCGTGAGACCCAGTACTTC
CDR3: CASSLDRETQYF

J: TRBJ1-1
size: NA
V: TRBV12-3/TRBV12-4
length: 12
D: NA
DNA: TGTGCCAGCAGCCGATTAAACACTGAAGCTTTCTTT
CDR3: CASSRLNTEAFF

J: TRBJ1-2
size: NA
V: TRBV28
length: 11
D: NA
DNA: TGTGCCAGCAGTTTCGCTGGTGGCTACACCTTC
CDR3: CASSFAGGYTF

J: TRBJ1-4
size: NA
V: TRBV18
length: 15
D: TRBD1
DNA: TGTGCCAGCTCACCCCCAGGGGGCAGGAATGAAAAACTGTTTTTT
CDR3: CASSPPGGRNEKLFF

J: TRBJ1-1
size: NA
V: TRBV20-1
length: 11
D: NA
DNA: TGCAGTGCTCCCCGGAACACTGAAGCTTTCTTT
CDR3: CSAPRNTEAFF

J: TRBJ2-7
size: NA
V: TRBV6-6
length: 13
D: NA
DNA: TGTGCCAGCCGGATGGGGCGAGATGACGAGCAGTACTTC
CDR3: CASRMGRDDEQYF

J: TRBJ1-1
size: once
V: TRBV11-2
length: 15
D: TRBD1
DNA: TGTGCCAGCAGCCCAACGACAGGGGGGGTCACTGAAGCTTTCTTT
CDR3: CASSPTTGGVTEAFF

J: TRBJ1-2
size: once
V: TRBV5-1
length: 15
D: TRBD1
DNA: TGCGCCAGCAGCTTGCCCCTTGACAGGGGAGATGGCTACACCTTC
CDR3: CASSLPLDRGDGYTF

J: TRBJ1-2
size: NA
V: TRBV6-6
length: 14
D: NA
DNA: TGTGCCAGCAGTTCCTCCCGGTCTAACTATGGCTACACCTTC
CDR3: CASSSSRSNYGYTF

J: TRBJ1-1
size: NA
V: TRBV28
length: 13
D: NA
DNA: TGTGCCAGCAGTTTATTGACTAACACTGAAGCTTTCTTT
CDR3: CASSLLTNTEAFF

J: TRBJ2-7
size: NA
V: TRBV5-1
length: 16
D: NA
DNA: TGCGCCAGCAGCCCTCCCGGGGATGGCAGGCGAGGCGAGCAGTACTTC
CDR3: CASSPPGDGRRGEQYF

J: TRBJ1-2
size: NA
V: TRBV27
length: 19
D: TRBD1
DNA: TGTGCCAGCAGTTCTCGCTCCGGGACAGGGGGACGAAGGGGGCCAGGCTACACCTTC
CDR3: CASSSRSGTGGRRGPGYTF

J: TRBJ1-2
size: NA
V: TRBV4-3
length: 14
D: TRBD1
DNA: TGCGCCAGCAGCCAAGATCCAGGGGGCTATGGCTACACCTTC
CDR3: CASSQDPGGYGYTF

J: TRBJ1-1
size: few
V: TRBV14
length: 16
D: NA
DNA: TGTGCCAGCAGCCATCAGGCCCCCGGGGAGGACACTGAAGCTTTCTTT
CDR3: CASSHQAPGEDTEAFF

J: TRBJ2-1
size: once
V: TRBV9
length: 15
D: TRBD1
DNA: TGTGCCAGCAGCGTAGATGTGGTGTCAGGGGGTGAGCAGTTCTTC
CDR3: CASSVDVVSGGEQFF

J: TRBJ2-5
size: NA
V: TRBV5-1
length: 13
D: NA
DNA: TGCGCCAGCAGCTTCGGGGAGGAGGAGACCCAGTACTTC
CDR3: CASSFGEEETQYF

J: TRBJ2-7
size: NA
V: TRBV12-3/TRBV12-4
length: 12
D: NA
DNA: TGTGCCAGCAACCTCCCATGGAGCGAGCAGTACTTC
CDR3: CASNLPWSEQYF

J: TRBJ1-1
size: NA
V: TRBV5-5
length: 13
D: NA
DNA: TGTGCCAGCAGCCCTCAGTTGAACACTGAAGCTTTCTTT
CDR3: CASSPQLNTEAFF